The 24 T cell receptor beta chains below all came from one sample that was sequenced in a study of T-cell memory formation after mild COVID-19. One entry per CDR3 protein results from TCRdb running MiXCR on the 5' RACE reads. The table shows roughly 260,000 distinct CDR3 sequences, with 15% to 20% occurring only once. Sequences were obtained from PBMCs or a T cell subset sorted from them (not recorded which). The source is a man aged 18-30 years who had mild COVID-19 (a few samples of this study predate the infection). Cell type and time point are not known.

This chain uses TRBV5-1 with TRBJ2-7; 9 positions agree with TRBD1. The trim removed 4 bases at V and 5 bases at J, leaving 10 bases unmatched. This CDR3 has 15 residues. The germline V gene encodes CDR1 SGHRS and CDR2 YFSETQ. CDR3 nucleotide sequence: TGCGCCAGCAGCACCGCCGGGACAGGGTCCGACGAGCAGTACTTC. Protein: CASSTAGTGSDEQYF.

On this clonotype itself: One junction end does not reproduce the germline sequence, and a read error may be involved. The chain recombines TRBV5-1 with TRBJ2-3; the match to TRBD2 covers 8 bases. The V gene's germline CDR1 is SGHRS and CDR2 YFSETQ. This CDR3 has 15 residues. Here the CDR3 reads CARSLSRGGADTQYF. CDR3 in DNA: TGCGCCAGAAGCTTGTCCCGGGGGGGTGCAGATACGCAGTATTTT.

This chain connects TRBV5-6 to TRBJ2-1; D is undetermined. Trimming removed 0 bases at V and 8 bases at J, with 3 bases between. The CDR3 loop spans 11 amino acids. From germline, CDR1 is SGHDT and CDR2 YYEEEE. CDR3 in DNA: TGTGCCAGCAGCTTGGAGGATGAGCAGTTCTTC. Protein product: CASSLEDEQFF.

The V call is TRBV5-1, the J call TRBJ2-3, with D perhaps TRBD1 (6 bases). With 0 bases removed from V and 3 bases from J, the gap between germline ends came to 14 bases. The CDR3 covers 16 residues. Germline V CDR1 and CDR2: SGHRS, YFSETQ. The CDR3 loop is CASSLGLQGQTDTQYF. CDR3 bases: TGCGCCAGCAGCTTGGGGTTGCAGGGGCAAACAGATACGCAGTATTTT.

This chain joins TRBV5-1 and TRBJ2-5; possible D gene TRBD2, 5 bases. The CDR3 extends over 17 amino acids. Deletions cut 4 bases from V and 5 bases from J, with 24 bases between. Germline CDR1 SGHRS, CDR2 YFSETQ. This chain's CDR3 is CASSLYPGLLDGETQYF. CDR3 DNA: TGCGCCAGCAGCCTCTACCCCGGACTCCTCGACGGGGAGACCCAGTACTTC.

The V and J genes are TRBV6-5 and TRBJ1-3; no clear D gene. Germline V gene sequence: CDR1 MNHEY, CDR2 SVGAGI. The CDR3 runs to 15 residues. V dropped 5 bases and J dropped 0 bases, with 11 bases sitting between them. DNA for the CDR3: TGTGCCAGCAGTGTCCATTCTAGCTCTGGAAACACCATATATTTT. Translated: CASSVHSSSGNTIYF.

This clonotype was seen more than once but under ten times. The DNA for the CDR3 is TGTGCCAGCAGCCAAGTGCGCGAAACAGGGTCGGGTATGAGCAATCAGCCCCAGCATTTT. Its translation: CASSQVRETGSGMSNQPQHF. This sequence joins TRBV4-2 and TRBJ1-5; the D gene is possibly TRBD1 (6 bases). Trimming took 1 base from V and 1 from J, leaving 23 bases between them. The CDR3 has 20 residues. Germline CDR1 is LGHNA and CDR2 is YNFKEQ.

The V and J genes are TRBV25-1 and TRBJ2-3; D possibly corresponds to TRBD1 (6 bases). Trimming left V 4 bases short and J 5 bases short, with 16 bases between. Germline CDR1 MGHDK, CDR2 SYGVNS. The length of the CDR3 is 15 residues. This CDR3 is CASSAAGEGVDTQYF. The CDR3, as DNA: TGTGCCAGCAGTGCCGCAGGGGAAGGAGTAGATACGCAGTATTTT.

V is TRBV4-1 and J is TRBJ1-2; D remains ambiguous. Germline V gives CDR1 MGHRA, CDR2 YSYEKL. This CDR3 is 14 amino acids long. Trimming shortened V by 4 bases and J by 2 bases, and 11 bases separated the two germline ends. CDR3 loop: CASSPPAGNYGYTF. CDR3 nucleotides: TGCGCCAGCAGCCCACCTGCGGGGAACTATGGCTACACCTTC.

This chain links TRBV5-1 with TRBJ1-5, with D perhaps matching TRBD1 (6 bases). V lost 0 bases to trimming and J lost 5 bases, with 12 bases between them. The CDR3 runs 15 residues. Germline lookup yields CDR1 SGHRS and CDR2 YFSETQ. The CDR3 DNA follows: TGCGCCAGCAGCTTGGAGGGGACACCCCATCAGCCCCAGCATTTT. This translates into CASSLEGTPHQPQHF.

This clonotype was detected only a few times. This chain joins TRBV24-1 and TRBJ1-1; 7 bases are a match to TRBD1. The V gene's germline CDR1 is KGHDR and CDR2 SFDVKD. The ends lost 7 bases at V and 1 base at J; junction bases unmatched: 2. The CDR3 totals 13 residues. The CDR3 sequence: CATSRTGNTEAFF. The CDR3 DNA reads as TGTGCCACCAGCCGGACAGGGAACACTGAAGCTTTCTTT.

The gene calls are TRBV5-1 and TRBJ2-2, with a weak D call TRBD2 (5 bases). V shed 5 bases and J shed 1 base, with 9 bases lying between them. The length of the CDR3 is 14 residues. Looked up from germline, CDR1 is SGHRS and CDR2 is YFSETQ. The CDR3 region has the DNA TGCGCCAGCAGAGTGGACTTGAACACCGGGGAGCTGTTTTTT. This gives the protein CASRVDLNTGELFF.

This clonotype was detected only a few times. The chain employs TRBV29-1 and TRBJ2-4; either TRBD1 or TRBD2 may fit D (6 bases each). Germline V CDR1 and CDR2: SQVTM, ANQGSEA. Trimming took 0 bases from V and 6 from J, leaving 18 bases between them. The length of the CDR3 is 16 residues. CDR3 residues: CSVEDPPGAGGNIQYF. Written as DNA, the CDR3 is TGCAGCGTTGAAGATCCGCCGGGGGCTGGAGGAAACATTCAGTACTTC.

This clonotype was counted between two and nine times. The J gene is TRBJ1-2, the V gene TRBV7-9; TRBD1 matches 10 bases. CDR3 length equals 15 residues. With V trimmed by 1 base and J by 7 bases, 6 bases remained unmatched. The germline gives CDR1 SEHNR, CDR2 FQNEAQ (reference sequence). The CDR3 coding sequence is TGTGCCAGCAGCTTAGGAGGGACAGGGGAAGGTGGCTACACCTTC. Its protein is CASSLGGTGEGGYTF.

This clonotype was seen a few times. V and J are TRBV5-1 and TRBJ2-7; TRBD1 matches 7 bases. CDR3 length equals 16 residues. CDR1 and CDR2 (germline): SGHRS, YFSETQ. The V segment lost 4 bases and the J segment 5 bases; nucleotides outside the gene matches: 15. CDR3 loop: CASSPRPLDRAHEQYV. DNA of the CDR3: TGCGCCAGCAGCCCCCGCCCCCTCGACAGGGCGCACGAGCAGTACGTC.

This clonotype was seen more than once but under ten times. This rearrangement joins TRBV5-1 to TRBJ2-4; D is possibly TRBD1 or TRBD2 (5 bases each). V lost 5 bases, J lost 8 bases, and 11 bases lay in between. In germline, CDR1 is SGHRS, CDR2 YFSETQ. There are 12 residues in the CDR3. The CDR3 protein is CASSRDGDIQYF. The CDR3, as DNA: TGCGCCAGCAGTAGGGACGGAGACATTCAGTACTTC.

The rearrangement joins TRBV4-3 to TRBJ2-1; tentative D call: TRBD2 (5 bases). The CDR3 consists of 13 residues. V lost 0 bases and J 8 bases, leaving 8 bases between the germline ends. In germline, CDR1 is LGHNA, CDR2 YSLEER. DNA for the CDR3: TGCGCCAGCAGCCAAGACATCGGGGATGAGCAGTTCTTC. This gives the protein CASSQDIGDEQFF.

This chain uses TRBV6-2 or TRBV6-3 with TRBJ2-7; TRBD1 or TRBD2 may be the D gene (5 bases each). V lost 2 bases, J lost 3 bases, and 8 bases lay in between. Looked up from germline, CDR1 is MNHEY and CDR2 is SVGEGT. There are 13 residues in the CDR3. The CDR3, as DNA: TGTGCCAGCAGTTACCAGGGACGCTACGAGCAGTACGTC. Residues: CASSYQGRYEQYV.

This clonotype was seen a handful of times. The genes are TRBV20-1 and TRBJ2-5; maybe TRBD2 (5 bases). The CDR3 length is 16 residues. Trimming took off 2 bases at V and 0 bases at J, with 16 bases between the two ends. Germline values: CDR1 DFQATT, CDR2 SNEGSKA (reference sequence). As DNA, the CDR3 is TGCAGTGCTAGAAATTCCGGGATATGGTACCAAGAGACCCAGTACTTC. This sequence encodes CSARNSGIWYQETQYF.

The rearrangement links TRBV20-1 to TRBJ2-5; the D gene is possibly TRBD1 (6 bases). The V end was cut by 2 bases, the J end by 1 base, with 17 bases between. The CDR3 contains 16 residues. From germline, CDR1 is DFQATT and CDR2 SNEGSKA (reference sequence). The chain's CDR3 is CSARLGHATLQETQYF. Written as DNA, the CDR3 is TGCAGTGCTAGACTGGGACATGCCACCCTCCAAGAGACCCAGTACTTC.

The chain carries TRBV29-1 and TRBJ2-5; perhaps D is TRBD1 or TRBD2 (5 bases each). The CDR3 is made up of 13 amino acids. Germline assignment: CDR1 SQVTM and CDR2 ANQGSEA. Trimming removed 8 bases from V and 4 bases from J, with 17 bases in between. The CDR3 sequence: CSLGRNGGETQYF. The CDR3 DNA reads TGCAGCCTGGGACGGAATGGAGGAGAGACCCAGTACTTC. Variable domain in full (rest from reference TRBV29-1 and TRBJ2-5): SAVISQKPSRDICQRGTSLTIQCQVDSQVTMMFWYRQQPGQSLTLIATANQGSEATYESGFVIDKFPISRPNLTFSTLTVSNMSPEDSSIYLCSLGRNGGETQYFGPGTRLLVL.

The chain carries TRBV20-1 and TRBJ2-3; D gene unclear. This CDR3 region has 10 residues. Germline V gene sequence: CDR1 DFQATT, CDR2 SNEGSKA (reference sequence). V dropped 3 bases and J dropped 4 bases, with 2 bases sitting between them. The CDR3 spells CSARADTQYF. CDR3 sequence (DNA): TGCAGTGCTAGGGCAGATACGCAGTATTTT.

V and J are TRBV10-3 and TRBJ2-5; the D is unclear. Trimming took 3 bases from V and 2 from J, leaving 10 bases between them. Per the germline V gene, CDR1 is ENHRY and CDR2 is SYGVKD. This CDR3 has 14 residues. Written as DNA, the CDR3 is TGTGCCATCAGTGATGGTCAGCAGCAAGAGACCCAGTACTTC. Residues: CAISDGQQQETQYF.

This clonotype was seen a few times. The V call is TRBV6-5, the J call TRBJ2-3, with 9 nucleotides matching TRBD2. V was clipped by 6 bases and J by 2 bases; unmatched bases: 3. Looked up from germline, CDR1 is MNHEY and CDR2 is SVGAGI. The CDR3 extends over 14 amino acids. For the CDR3, the DNA is TGTGCCAGCAGACTAGCGGGTCACACAGATACGCAGTATTTT. It encodes CASRLAGHTDTQYF.